This TCR beta chain appears in the sequencing data of a study of shared clonotypes between healthy human individuals. About the study: Three CD4 naive, three CD4 memory, two CD8 naive and one CD8 memory plate were used per donor. Study-wide findings and caveats: Even with large depth, rarefaction showed that sorted-subset sequencing was incomplete.

CD45RO negativity and positive selection for CCR7 defined naive CD8 cells, a population that excluded terminally differentiated effector memory CD45RA+ cells. Comment on this clone: As yet, its antigen is unknown. This sample also contains other DNA sequences that code for the same CDR3.

The germline V gene encodes CDR1 SGDLS and CDR2 YYNGEE. The CDR3 extends over 14 amino acids. V gave up 0 bases and J gave up 1 base, with 7 bases separating them. Measured with immunoSEQ multiplex PCR; TCRdb has only the in-frame clones, and not every one. There are about 2 million clones in the sample; just under 95% occur only once, and 0.85% to 1.2% lies in the top ten. Sequencing used naive CD8+ T cells sorted from blood. This TCR was recovered from a man aged 18 to 29 in good health. The chain has TRBV9 and TRBJ2-5; D is unresolved. CDR3 region: CASSVGGSQETQYF. In DNA, the CDR3 is TGTGCCAGCAGCGTAGGTGGCAGCCAAGAGACCCAGTACTTC. The entire variable domain, with the rest obtained from reference TRBV9 and TRBJ2-5, is as follows: DSGVTQTPKHLITATGQRVTLRCSPRSGDLSVYWYQQSLDQGLQFLIQYYNGEERAKGNILERFSAQQFPDLHSELNLSSLELGDSALYFCASSVGGSQETQYFGPGTRLLVL.